The 3 T cell receptor beta chains below come from one sample, sequenced in a study of blood T cell repertoires in COVID-19. Using immunoSEQ multiplex PCR, the repertoire was profiled, and TCRdb retains in-frame clones only, with some absent. The sample lists roughly 380,000 clones; around nine tenths were seen once. Specimen: peripheral blood. These TCRs come from a woman between 40 and 50 years old with COVID-19, enrolled during active disease.

The CDR3 reads CASSRGRFIDGGGYTF. The CDR3 nucleotides read TGTGCCAGCAGCCGCGGACGGTTTATAGACGGGGGAGGCTACACCTTC. The chain joins TRBV3-1 (or the pseudogene TRBV3-2) to TRBJ1-2; D possibly corresponds to TRBD1 (5 bases). Trimming shortened V by 4 bases and J by 8 bases, and 23 bases separated the two germline ends. The CDR3 is 16 residues long. In germline, CDR1 is LGHDT, CDR2 YNNKEL (reference sequence).

The chain uses TRBV25-1 and TRBJ1-1; TRBD1 agrees at 7 bases. Germline values: CDR1 MGHDK, CDR2 SYGVNS. V was clipped by 4 bases and J by 1 base; unmatched bases: 6. The CDR3 runs 15 residues. In nucleotides, the CDR3 is TGTGCCAGCAGTGCCAAGGGGGCACCGAACACTGAAGCTTTCTTT. It is translated as CASSAKGAPNTEAFF. The full variable domain, rest sourced from reference TRBV25-1 and TRBJ1-1, is EADIYQTPRYLVIGTGKKITLECSQTMGHDKMYWYQQDPGMELHLIHYSYGVNSTEKGDLSSESTVSRIRTEHFPLTLESARPSHTSQYLCASSAKGAPNTEAFFGQGTRLTVV.

This rearrangement joins TRBV5-1 to TRBJ2-5; D is perhaps TRBD1 (7 bases). The ends were cut back, 5 bases at V and 2 bases at J, with 10 bases in the middle. From germline, CDR1 is SGHRS and CDR2 YFSETQ. This CDR3 has 13 amino acids. The CDR3 protein is CASRRDSQETQYF. CDR3 nucleotides: TGCGCCAGCAGGCGGGACAGTCAAGAGACCCAGTACTTC.